This TCR beta chain stems from a study of T cells in localized non-small cell lung cancer. General observations from the study: Longer overall survival was linked to higher blood T cell density. Uninvolved adjacent lung showed the highest T cell clonality, exceeding tumor. The study sequenced only one region of the tumor. As a result, intratumor heterogeneity could not be excluded and remains possible. Detection in adjacent lung was observed for a median around 59 of the top 100 tumor clones.

The CDR3 runs 15 residues. Germline V CDR1 and CDR2: SGHVS, FQNEAQ. Trimming left V 0 bases short and J 4 bases short, with 12 bases between. This clone turned up a few times. Its antigen is currently unknown. Other nucleotide sequences from this sample produce the same CDR3. The table came from immunoSEQ multiplex PCR; TCRdb's copy has only in-frame clones and leaves some out. Among 45,000 to 70,000 clones listed, roughly 85% were seen once. The V and J genes are TRBV7-8 and TRBJ1-1, with D maybe TRBD1 (5 bases). The TCR comes from a woman aged 40 to 75 with stage I lung adenocarcinoma. The material was peripheral blood, obtained before any cancer treatment. In nucleotides, the CDR3 is TGTGCCAGCAGCTTAGCGCGCCAGGGCGGCACTGAAGCTTTCTTT. The encoded protein is CASSLARQGGTEAFF.